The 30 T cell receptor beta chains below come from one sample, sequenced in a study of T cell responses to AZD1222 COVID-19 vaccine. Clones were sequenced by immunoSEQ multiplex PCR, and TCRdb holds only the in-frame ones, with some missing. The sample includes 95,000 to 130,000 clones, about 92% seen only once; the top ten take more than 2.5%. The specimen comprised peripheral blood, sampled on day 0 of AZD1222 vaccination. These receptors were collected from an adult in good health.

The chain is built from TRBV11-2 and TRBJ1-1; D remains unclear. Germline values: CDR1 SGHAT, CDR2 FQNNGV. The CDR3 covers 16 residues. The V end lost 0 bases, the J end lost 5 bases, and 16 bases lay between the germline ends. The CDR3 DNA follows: TGTGCCAGCAGCTTAGATCCGGAGGTACGAGGGACTGAAGCTTTCTTT. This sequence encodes CASSLDPEVRGTEAFF. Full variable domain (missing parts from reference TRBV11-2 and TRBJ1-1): EAGVAQSPRYKIIEKRQSVAFWCNPISGHATLYWYQQILGQGPKLLIQFQNNGVVDDSQLPKDRFSAERLKGVDSTLKIQPAKLEDSAVYLCASSLDPEVRGTEAFFGQGTRLTVV.

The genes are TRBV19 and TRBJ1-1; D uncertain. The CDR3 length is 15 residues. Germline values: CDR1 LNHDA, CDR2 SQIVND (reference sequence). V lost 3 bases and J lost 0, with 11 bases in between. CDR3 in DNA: TGTGCCAGTAGTATTGTTGCAGGTATGAACACTGAAGCTTTCTTT. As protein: CASSIVAGMNTEAFF.

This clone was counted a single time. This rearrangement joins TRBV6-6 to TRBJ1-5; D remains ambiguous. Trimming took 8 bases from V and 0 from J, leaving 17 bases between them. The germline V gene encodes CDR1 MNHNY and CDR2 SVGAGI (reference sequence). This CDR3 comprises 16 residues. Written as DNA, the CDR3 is TGTGCCAGCGACCCCCCGGGAGAGGGTAGCAATCAGCCCCAGCATTTT. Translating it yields CASDPPGEGSNQPQHF.

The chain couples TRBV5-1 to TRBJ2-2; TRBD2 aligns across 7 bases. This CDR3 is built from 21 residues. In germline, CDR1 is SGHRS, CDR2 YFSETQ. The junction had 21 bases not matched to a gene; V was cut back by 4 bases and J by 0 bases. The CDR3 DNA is TGCGCCAGCAGCCAGCTCCAGCCCCGAATGACGGCGGGAGCGAACACCGGGGAGCTGTTTTTT. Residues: CASSQLQPRMTAGANTGELFF.

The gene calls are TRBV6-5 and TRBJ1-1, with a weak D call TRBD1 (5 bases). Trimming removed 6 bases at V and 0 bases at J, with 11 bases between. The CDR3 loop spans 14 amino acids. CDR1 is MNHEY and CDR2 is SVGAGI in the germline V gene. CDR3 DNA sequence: TGTGCCAGCAGATACAGGACCATGAACACTGAAGCTTTCTTT. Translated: CASRYRTMNTEAFF.

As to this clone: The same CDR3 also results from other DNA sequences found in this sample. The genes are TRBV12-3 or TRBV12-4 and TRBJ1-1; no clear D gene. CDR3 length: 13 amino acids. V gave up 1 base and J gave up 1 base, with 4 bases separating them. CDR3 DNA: TGTGCCAGCAGTTTAGGACCGAACACTGAAGCTTTCTTT. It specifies CASSLGPNTEAFF.

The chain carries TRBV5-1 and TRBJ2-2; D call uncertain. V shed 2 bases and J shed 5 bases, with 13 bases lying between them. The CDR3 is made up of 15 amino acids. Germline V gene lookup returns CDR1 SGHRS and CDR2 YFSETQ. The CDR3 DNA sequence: TGCGCCAGCAGCTTATTGCAGCGAGAGACCGGGGAGCTGTTTTTT. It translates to CASSLLQRETGELFF. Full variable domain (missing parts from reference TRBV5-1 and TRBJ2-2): KAGVTQTPRYLIKTRGQQVTLSCSPISGHRSVSWYQQTPGQGLQFLFEYFSETQRNKGNFPGRFSGRQFSNSRSEMNVSTLELGDSALYLCASSLLQRETGELFFGEGSRLTVL.

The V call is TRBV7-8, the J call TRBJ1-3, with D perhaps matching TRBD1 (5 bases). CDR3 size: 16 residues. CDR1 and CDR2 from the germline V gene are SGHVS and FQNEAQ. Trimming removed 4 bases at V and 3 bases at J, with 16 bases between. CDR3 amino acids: CASSSIQGFVGNTIYF. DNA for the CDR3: TGTGCCAGCAGCTCAATTCAGGGATTCGTTGGAAACACCATATATTTT.

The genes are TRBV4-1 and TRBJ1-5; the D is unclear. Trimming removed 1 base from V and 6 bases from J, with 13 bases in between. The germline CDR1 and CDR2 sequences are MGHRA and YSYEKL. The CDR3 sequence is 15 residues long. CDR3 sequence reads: CASSQAVEFGQPQHF. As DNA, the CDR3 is TGCGCCAGCAGCCAAGCTGTCGAATTCGGTCAGCCCCAGCATTTT.

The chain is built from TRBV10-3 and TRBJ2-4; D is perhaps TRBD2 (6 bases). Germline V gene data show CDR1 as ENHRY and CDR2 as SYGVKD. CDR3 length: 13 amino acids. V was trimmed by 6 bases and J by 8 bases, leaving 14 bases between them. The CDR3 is CAISAGEEDIQYF. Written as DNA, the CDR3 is TGTGCCATCAGCGCCGGGGAGGAGGACATTCAGTACTTC.

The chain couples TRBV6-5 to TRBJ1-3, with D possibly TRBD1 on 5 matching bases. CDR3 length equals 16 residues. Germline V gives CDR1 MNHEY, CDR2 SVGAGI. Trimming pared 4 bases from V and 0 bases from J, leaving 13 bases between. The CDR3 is CASSSGGEGSGNTIYF. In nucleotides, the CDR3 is TGTGCCAGCAGTTCGGGAGGGGAAGGCTCTGGAAACACCATATATTTT.

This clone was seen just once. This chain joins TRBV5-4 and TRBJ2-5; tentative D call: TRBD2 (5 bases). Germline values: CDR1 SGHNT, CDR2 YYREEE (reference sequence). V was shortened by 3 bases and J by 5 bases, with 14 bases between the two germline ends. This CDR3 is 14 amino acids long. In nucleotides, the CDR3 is TGTGCCAGCAGCTCCGACTCTGGCGGGGAGACCCAGTACTTC. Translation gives CASSSDSGGETQYF.

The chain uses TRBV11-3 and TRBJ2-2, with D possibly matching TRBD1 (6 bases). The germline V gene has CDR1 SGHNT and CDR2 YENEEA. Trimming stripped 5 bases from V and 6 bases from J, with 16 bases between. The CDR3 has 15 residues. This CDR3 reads CASSLTRGNSGELFF. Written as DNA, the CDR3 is TGTGCCAGCAGCCTAACTAGGGGGAATTCCGGGGAGCTGTTTTTT.

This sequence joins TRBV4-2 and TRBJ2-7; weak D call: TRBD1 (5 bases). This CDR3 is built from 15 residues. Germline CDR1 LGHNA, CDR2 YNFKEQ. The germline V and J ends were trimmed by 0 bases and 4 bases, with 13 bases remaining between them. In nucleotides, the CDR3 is TGTGCCAGCAGCCAAGATAAAAACTCAGGGTACGAGCAGTACTTC. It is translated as CASSQDKNSGYEQYF.

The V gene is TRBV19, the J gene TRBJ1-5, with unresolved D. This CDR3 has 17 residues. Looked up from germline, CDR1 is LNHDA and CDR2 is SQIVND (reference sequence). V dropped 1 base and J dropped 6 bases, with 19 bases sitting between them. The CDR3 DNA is TGTGCCAGTAGTATAGTCCCCGGGCCACCAACGGCTCAGCCCCAGCATTTT. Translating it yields CASSIVPGPPTAQPQHF.

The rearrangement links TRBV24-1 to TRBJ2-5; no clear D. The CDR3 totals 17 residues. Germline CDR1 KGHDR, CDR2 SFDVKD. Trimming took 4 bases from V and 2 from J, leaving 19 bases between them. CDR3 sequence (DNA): TGTGCCACCAGTGAGTCACCGCCCAGCGCCCGTCAAGAGACCCAGTACTTC. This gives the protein CATSESPPSARQETQYF.

The CDR3 DNA sequence: TGTGCCAGTGGACGGCTGGACAGGGGCGCAACCTTC. Protein product: CASGRLDRGATF. The chain employs TRBV19 and TRBJ1-2; TRBD1 aligns across 9 bases. The CDR3 is 12 amino acids. Losses at the gene ends were 8 bases for V and 14 bases for J; bases not matched to a gene: 12. Per the germline V gene, CDR1 is LNHDA and CDR2 is SQIVND (reference sequence).

In DNA form, the CDR3 reads TGTGCCAGCAGTTTAATCTCCTTTTCCGGGGAGCTGTTTTTT. It codes for CASSLISFSGELFF. J is TRBJ2-2 and V is TRBV28, with D unresolved. The CDR3 is 14 residues long. Trimming shortened V by 2 bases and J by 6 bases, and 10 bases separated the two germline ends. From germline, CDR1 is MDHEN and CDR2 SYDVKM. Supplemented by reference TRBV28 and TRBJ2-2, the full variable domain reads DVKVTQSSRYLVKRTGEKVFLECVQDMDHENMFWYRQDPGLGLRLIYFSYDVKMKEKGDIPEGYSVSREKKERFSLILESASTNQTSMYLCASSLISFSGELFFGEGSRLTVL.

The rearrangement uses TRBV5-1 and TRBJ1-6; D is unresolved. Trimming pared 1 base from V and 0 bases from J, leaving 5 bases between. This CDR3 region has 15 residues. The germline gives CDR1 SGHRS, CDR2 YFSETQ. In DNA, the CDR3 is TGCGCCAGCAGCTTGCCGAGCTCCTATAATTCACCCCTCCACTTT. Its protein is CASSLPSSYNSPLHF.

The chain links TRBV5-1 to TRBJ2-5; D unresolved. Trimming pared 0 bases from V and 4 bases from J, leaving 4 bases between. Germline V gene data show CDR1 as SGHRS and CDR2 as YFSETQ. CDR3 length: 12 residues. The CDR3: CASSLGVETQYF. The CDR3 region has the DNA TGCGCCAGCAGCTTGGGAGTAGAGACCCAGTACTTC.

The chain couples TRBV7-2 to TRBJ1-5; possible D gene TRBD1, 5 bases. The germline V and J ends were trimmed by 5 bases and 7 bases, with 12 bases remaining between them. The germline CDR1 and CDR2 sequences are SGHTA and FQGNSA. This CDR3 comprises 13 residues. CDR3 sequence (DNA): TGTGCCAGCAGCCCCGACAGATTCCAGCCCCAGCATTTT. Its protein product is CASSPDRFQPQHF.

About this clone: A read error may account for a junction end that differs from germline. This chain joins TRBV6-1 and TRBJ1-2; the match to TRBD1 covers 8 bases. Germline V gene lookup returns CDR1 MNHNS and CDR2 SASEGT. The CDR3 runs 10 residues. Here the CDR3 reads CASSEGRGPF. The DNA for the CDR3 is TGTGCCAGCAGTGAAGGCAGGGGGCCCTTC.

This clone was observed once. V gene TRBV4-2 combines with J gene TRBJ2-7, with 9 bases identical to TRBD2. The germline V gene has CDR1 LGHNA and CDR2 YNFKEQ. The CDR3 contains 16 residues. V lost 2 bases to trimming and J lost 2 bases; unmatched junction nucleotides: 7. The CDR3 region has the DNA TGTGCCAGCAGCCAACAGACTAGCGGAGCCACCTACGAGCAGTACTTC. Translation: CASSQQTSGATYEQYF.

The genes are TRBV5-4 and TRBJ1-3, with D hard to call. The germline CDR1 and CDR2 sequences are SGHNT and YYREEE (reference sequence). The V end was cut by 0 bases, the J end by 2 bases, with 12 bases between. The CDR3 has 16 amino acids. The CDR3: CASSLGSYRTGNTIYF. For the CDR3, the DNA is TGTGCCAGCAGCTTGGGCTCCTACCGGACTGGAAACACCATATATTTT.

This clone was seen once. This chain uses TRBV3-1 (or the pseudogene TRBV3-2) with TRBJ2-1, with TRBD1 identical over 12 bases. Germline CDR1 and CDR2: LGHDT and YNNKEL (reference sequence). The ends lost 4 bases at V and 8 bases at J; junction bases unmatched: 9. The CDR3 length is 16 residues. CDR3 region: CASSPSPGQGADEQFF. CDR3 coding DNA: TGTGCCAGCAGCCCCTCGCCGGGACAGGGGGCCGATGAGCAGTTCTTC.

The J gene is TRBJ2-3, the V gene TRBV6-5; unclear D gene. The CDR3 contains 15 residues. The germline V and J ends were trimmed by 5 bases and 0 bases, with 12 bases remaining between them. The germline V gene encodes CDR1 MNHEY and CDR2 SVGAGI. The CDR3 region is CASSPSEISTDTQYF. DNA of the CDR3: TGTGCCAGCAGTCCCTCGGAAATAAGCACAGATACGCAGTATTTT.

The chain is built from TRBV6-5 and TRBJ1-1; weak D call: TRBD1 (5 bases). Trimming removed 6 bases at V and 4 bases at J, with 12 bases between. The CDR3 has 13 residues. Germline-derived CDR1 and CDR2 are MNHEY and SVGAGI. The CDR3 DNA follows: TGTGCCAGCAGGACCGGGGGGGGCACTGAAGCTTTCTTT. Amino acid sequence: CASRTGGGTEAFF.

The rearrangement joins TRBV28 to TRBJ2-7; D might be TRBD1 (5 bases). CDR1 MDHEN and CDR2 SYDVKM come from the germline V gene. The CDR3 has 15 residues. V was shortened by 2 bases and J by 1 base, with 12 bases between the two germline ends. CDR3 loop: CASSLGFRDSYEQYF. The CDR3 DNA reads TGTGCCAGCAGTTTAGGGTTCAGGGATTCCTACGAGCAGTACTTC. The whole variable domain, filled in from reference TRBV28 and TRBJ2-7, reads DVKVTQSSRYLVKRTGEKVFLECVQDMDHENMFWYRQDPGLGLRLIYFSYDVKMKEKGDIPEGYSVSREKKERFSLILESASTNQTSMYLCASSLGFRDSYEQYFGPGTRLTVT.

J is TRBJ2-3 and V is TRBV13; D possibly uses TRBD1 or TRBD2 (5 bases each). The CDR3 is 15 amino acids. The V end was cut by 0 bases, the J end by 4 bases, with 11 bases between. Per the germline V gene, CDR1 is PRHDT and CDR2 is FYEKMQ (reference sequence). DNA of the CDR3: TGTGCCAGCAGCTTAGGGTACCGGGACCCAGATACGCAGTATTTT. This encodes CASSLGYRDPDTQYF. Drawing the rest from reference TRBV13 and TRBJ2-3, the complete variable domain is AAGVIQSPRHLIKEKRETATLKCYPIPRHDTVYWYQQGPGQDPQFLISFYEKMQSDKGSIPDRFSAQQFSDYHSELNMSSLELGDSALYFCASSLGYRDPDTQYFGPGTRLTVL.

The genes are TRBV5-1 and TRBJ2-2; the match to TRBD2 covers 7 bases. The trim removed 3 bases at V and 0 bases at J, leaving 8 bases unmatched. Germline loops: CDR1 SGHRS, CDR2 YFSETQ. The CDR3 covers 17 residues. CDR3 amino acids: CASSSTSAFANTGELFF. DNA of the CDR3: TGCGCCAGCAGCTCCACTAGCGCGTTCGCGAACACCGGGGAGCTGTTTTTT.